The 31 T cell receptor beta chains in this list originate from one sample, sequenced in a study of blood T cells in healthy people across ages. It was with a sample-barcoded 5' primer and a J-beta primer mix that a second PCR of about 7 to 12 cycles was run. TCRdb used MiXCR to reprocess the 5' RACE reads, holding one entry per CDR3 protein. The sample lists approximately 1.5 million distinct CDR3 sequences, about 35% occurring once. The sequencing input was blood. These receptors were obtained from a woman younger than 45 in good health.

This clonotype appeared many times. CDR3 nucleotides: TGTGCCAGTCTATCTCTAGCGGGAAGTGTGGCAGATACGCAGTATTTT. This gives the protein CASLSLAGSVADTQYF. V usage is TRBV27 and J usage is TRBJ2-3, with 9 bases fitting TRBD2. J gave up 4 bases and V 9 bases, and 14 bases lay outside the gene matches. This CDR3 region has 16 residues. Germline CDR1 and CDR2: MNHEY and SMNVEV (reference sequence).

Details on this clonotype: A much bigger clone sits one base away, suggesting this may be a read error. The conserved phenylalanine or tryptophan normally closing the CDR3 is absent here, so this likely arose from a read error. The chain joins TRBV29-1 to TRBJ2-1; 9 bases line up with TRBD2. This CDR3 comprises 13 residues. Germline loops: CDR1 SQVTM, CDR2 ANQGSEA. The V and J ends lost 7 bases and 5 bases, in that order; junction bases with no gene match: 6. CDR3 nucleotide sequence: TGCAGCGCAGGACTAGCGTTGAACAATGAGCAGTTCGTC. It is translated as CSAGLALNNEQFV.

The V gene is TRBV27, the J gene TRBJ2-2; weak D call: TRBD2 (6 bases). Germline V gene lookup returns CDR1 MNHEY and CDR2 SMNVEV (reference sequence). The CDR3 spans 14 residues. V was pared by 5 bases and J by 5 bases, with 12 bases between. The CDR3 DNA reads TGTGCCAGCAGTGGGACTTACTCTACCGGGGAGCTGTTTTTT. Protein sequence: CASSGTYSTGELFF.

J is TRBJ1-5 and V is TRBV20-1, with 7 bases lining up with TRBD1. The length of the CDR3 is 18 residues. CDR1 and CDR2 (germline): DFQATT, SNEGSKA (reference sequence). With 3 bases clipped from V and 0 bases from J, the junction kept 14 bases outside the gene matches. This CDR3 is CSAREPGQWVYSNQPQHF. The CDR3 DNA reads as TGCAGTGCTAGGGAGCCGGGACAGTGGGTTTATAGCAATCAGCCCCAGCATTTT.

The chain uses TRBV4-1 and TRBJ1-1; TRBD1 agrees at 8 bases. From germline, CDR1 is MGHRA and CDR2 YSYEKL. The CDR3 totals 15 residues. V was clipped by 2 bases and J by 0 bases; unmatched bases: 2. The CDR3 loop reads CASSQKDRVNTEAFF. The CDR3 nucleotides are TGCGCCAGCAGCCAAAAGGACAGGGTGAACACTGAAGCTTTCTTT.

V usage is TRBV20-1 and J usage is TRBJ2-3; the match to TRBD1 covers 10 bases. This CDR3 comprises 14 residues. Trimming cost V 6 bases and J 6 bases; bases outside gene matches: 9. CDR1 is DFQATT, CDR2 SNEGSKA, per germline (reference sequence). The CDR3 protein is CSAPPRTGGDTQYF. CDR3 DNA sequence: TGCAGTGCCCCCCCCCGGACAGGGGGTGATACGCAGTATTTT.

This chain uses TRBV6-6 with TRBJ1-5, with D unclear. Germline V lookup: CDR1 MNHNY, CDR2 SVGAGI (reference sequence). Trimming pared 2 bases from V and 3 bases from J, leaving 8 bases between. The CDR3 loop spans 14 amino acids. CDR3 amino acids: CASSYMKINQPQHF. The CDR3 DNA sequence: TGTGCCAGCAGTTACATGAAGATCAATCAGCCCCAGCATTTT.

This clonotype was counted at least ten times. CDR3 sequence: CASSLFSGVTSYEQYF. CDR3 DNA: TGCGCCAGCAGCTTGTTTAGCGGGGTAACCTCCTACGAGCAGTACTTC. This chain connects TRBV5-1 to TRBJ2-7; 8 bases are a match to TRBD2. Per the germline V gene, CDR1 is SGHRS and CDR2 is YFSETQ. The trim removed 1 base at V and 0 bases at J, leaving 6 bases unmatched. The CDR3 has 16 amino acids.

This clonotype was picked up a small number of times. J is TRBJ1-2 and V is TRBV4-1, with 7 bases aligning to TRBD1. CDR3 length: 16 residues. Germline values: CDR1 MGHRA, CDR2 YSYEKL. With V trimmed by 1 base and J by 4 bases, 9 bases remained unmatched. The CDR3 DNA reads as TGCGCCAGCAGCCAAGTCCGAGGAGGGGGCGGCTATGGCTACACCTTC. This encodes CASSQVRGGGGYGYTF.

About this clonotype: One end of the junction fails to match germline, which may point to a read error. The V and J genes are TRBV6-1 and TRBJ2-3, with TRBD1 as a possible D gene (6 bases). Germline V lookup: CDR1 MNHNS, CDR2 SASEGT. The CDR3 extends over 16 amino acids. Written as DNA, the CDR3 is TGTGCCTGCAGGGGTTGGGAGCGAGGGGTCACAGATACGCAGTATTTT. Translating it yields CACRGWERGVTDTQYF.

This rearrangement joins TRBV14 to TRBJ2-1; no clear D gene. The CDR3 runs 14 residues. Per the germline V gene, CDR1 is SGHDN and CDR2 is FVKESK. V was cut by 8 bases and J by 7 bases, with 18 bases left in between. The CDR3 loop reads CASSLGLSRNEQFF. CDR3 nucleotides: TGTGCCAGCTCACTGGGCCTTTCTAGGAATGAGCAGTTCTTC.

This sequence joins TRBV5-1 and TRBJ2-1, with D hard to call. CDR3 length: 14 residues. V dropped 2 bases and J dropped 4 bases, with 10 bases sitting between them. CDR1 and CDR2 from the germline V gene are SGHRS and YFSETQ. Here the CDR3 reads CASSFGQDYNEQFF. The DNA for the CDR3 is TGCGCCAGCAGCTTCGGGCAGGATTACAATGAGCAGTTCTTC.

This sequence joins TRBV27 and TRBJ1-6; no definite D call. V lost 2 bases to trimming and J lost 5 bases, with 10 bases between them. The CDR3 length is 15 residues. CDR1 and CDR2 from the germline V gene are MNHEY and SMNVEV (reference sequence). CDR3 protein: CASSLPPTHNSPLHF. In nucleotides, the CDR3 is TGTGCCAGCAGTTTACCCCCTACGCATAATTCACCCCTCCACTTT.

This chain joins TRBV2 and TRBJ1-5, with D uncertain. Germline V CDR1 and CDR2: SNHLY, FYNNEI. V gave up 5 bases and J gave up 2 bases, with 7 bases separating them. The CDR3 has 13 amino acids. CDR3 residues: CASSMGRNQPQHF. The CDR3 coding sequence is TGTGCCAGCAGTATGGGTCGCAATCAGCCCCAGCATTTT.

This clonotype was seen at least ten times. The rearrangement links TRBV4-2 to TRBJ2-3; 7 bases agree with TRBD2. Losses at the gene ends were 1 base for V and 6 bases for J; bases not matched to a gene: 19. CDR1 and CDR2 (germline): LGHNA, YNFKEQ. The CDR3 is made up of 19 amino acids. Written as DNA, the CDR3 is TGTGCCAGCAGCCAAGTCACGCTAGCGGCCTCCGACCTCCGGGATACGCAGTATTTT. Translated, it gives CASSQVTLAASDLRDTQYF.

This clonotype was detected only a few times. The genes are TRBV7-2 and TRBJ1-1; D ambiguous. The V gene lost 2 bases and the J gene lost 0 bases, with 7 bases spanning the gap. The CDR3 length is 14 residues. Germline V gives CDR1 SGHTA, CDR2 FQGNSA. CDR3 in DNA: TGTGCCAGCAGCTTAACCCCGCTGAACACTGAAGCTTTCTTT. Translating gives CASSLTPLNTEAFF. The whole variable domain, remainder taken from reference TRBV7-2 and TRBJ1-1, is GAGVSQSPSNKVTEKGKDVELRCDPISGHTALYWYRQSLGQGLEFLIYFQGNSAPDKSGLPSDRFSAERTGGSVSTLTIQRTQQEDSAVYLCASSLTPLNTEAFFGQGTRLTVV.

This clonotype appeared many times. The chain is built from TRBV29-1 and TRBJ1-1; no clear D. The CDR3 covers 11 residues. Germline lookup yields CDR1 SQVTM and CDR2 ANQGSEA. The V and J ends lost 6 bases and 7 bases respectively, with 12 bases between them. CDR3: CSVGSGGEAFF. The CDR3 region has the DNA TGCAGCGTCGGATCCGGAGGTGAAGCTTTCTTT.

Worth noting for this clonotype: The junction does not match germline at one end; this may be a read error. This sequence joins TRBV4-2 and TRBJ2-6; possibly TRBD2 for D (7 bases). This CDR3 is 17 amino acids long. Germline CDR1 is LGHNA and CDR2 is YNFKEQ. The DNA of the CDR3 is TGTGCCAGCAGCCTGACGGGCGGGGGCTCTGGGGCCAACGTCCCGACTTTC. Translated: CASSLTGGGSGANVPTF.

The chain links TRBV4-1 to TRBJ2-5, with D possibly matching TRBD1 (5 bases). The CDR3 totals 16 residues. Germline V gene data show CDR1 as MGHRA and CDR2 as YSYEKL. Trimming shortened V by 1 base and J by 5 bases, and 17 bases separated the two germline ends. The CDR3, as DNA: TGCGCCAGCAGCCAAGGGGTCCAGGGCCTGAGGGAGACCCAGTACTTC. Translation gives CASSQGVQGLRETQYF.

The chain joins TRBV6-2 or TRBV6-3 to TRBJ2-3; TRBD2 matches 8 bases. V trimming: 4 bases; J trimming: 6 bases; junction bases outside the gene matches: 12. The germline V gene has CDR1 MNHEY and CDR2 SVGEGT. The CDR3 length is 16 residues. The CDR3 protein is CASSSNPGLGGDTQYF. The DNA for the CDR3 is TGTGCCAGCAGTTCAAATCCGGGACTAGGAGGCGATACGCAGTATTTT.

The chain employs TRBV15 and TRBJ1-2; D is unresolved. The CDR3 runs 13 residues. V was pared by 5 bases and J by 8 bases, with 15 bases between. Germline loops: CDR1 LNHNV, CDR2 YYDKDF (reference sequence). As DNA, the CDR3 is TGTGCCACCAGCTCTGAGGTGGGTGGCGGCTACACCTTC. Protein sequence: CATSSEVGGGYTF.

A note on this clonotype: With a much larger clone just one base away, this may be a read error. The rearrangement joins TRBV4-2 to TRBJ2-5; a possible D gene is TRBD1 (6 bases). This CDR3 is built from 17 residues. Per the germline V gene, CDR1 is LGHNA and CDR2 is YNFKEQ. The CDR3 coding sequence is TGTGCCTGCAGCCAAGCTGGACCACAGGGCGTTGGAGAGACCCAGTACTTC. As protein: CACSQAGPQGVGETQYF.

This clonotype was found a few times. The CDR3, as DNA: TGTGCCAGCAGCCGCCGGACTAGCGGCACAGATACGCAGTATTTT. It is translated as CASSRRTSGTDTQYF. The chain carries TRBV11-1 and TRBJ2-3; 9 bases align to TRBD2. J lost 1 base, V lost 5 bases, and 4 bases had no gene match. CDR1 is SGHAT and CDR2 is FQDESV in the germline V gene (reference sequence). There are 15 residues in the CDR3.

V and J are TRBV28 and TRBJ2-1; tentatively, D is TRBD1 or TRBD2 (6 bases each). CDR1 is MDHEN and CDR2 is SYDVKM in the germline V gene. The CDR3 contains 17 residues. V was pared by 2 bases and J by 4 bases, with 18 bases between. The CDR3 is CASSLMVRLGGYNEQFF. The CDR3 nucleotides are TGTGCCAGCAGTTTAATGGTCCGACTAGGGGGTTACAATGAGCAGTTCTTC.

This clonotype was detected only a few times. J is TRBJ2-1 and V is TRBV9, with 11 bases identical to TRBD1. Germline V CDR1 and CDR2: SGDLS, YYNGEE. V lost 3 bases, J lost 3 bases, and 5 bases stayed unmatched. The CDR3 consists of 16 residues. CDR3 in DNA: TGTGCCAGCAGCGAGTTCGGGACAGGGGGCTACAATGAGCAGTTCTTC. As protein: CASSEFGTGGYNEQFF.

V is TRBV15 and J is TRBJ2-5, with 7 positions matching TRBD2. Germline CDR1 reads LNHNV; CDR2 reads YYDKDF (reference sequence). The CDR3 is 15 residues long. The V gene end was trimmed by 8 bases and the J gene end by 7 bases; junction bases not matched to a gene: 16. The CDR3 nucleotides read TGTGCCACCCGGGGGTTGGCGGGAGACGGAGGGACCCAGTACTTC. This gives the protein CATRGLAGDGGTQYF. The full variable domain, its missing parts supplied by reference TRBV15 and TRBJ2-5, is DAMVIQNPRYQVTQFGKPVTLSCSQTLNHNVMYWYQQKSSQAPKLLFHYYDKDFNNEADTPDNFQSRRPNTSFCFLDIRSPGLGDTAMYLCATRGLAGDGGTQYFGPGTRLLVL.

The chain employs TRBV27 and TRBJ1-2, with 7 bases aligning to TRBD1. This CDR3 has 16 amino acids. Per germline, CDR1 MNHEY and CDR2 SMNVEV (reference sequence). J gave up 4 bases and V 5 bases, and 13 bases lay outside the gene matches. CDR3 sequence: CASSTSDRVKSYGYTF. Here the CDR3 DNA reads TGTGCCAGCAGTACTTCAGACAGGGTCAAGTCCTATGGCTACACCTTC.

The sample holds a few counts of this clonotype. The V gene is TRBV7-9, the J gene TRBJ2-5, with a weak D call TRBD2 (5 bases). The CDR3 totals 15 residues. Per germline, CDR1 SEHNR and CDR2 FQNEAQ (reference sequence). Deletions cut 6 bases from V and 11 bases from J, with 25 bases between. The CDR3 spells CASSYTRAEDVQQYF. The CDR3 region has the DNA TGTGCCAGCAGTTATACTAGAGCGGAGGATGTGCAGCAGTACTTC.

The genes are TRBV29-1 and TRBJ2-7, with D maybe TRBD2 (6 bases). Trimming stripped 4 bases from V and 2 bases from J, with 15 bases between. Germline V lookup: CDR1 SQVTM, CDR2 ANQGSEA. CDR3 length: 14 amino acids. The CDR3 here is CSVVQPSATYEQYF. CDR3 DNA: TGCAGCGTTGTCCAACCTAGCGCAACCTACGAGCAGTACTTC.

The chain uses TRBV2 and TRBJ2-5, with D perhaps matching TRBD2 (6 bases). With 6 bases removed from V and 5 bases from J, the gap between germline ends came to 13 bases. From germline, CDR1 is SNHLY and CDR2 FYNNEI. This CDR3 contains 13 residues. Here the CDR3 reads CASRAGTWETQYF. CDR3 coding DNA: TGTGCCAGCAGGGCAGGGACTTGGGAGACCCAGTACTTC.

The DNA of the CDR3 is TGTGCCAGCAGTGATTATGGACTGCTCTATGGCTACACCTTC. Protein sequence: CASSDYGLLYGYTF. V and J are TRBV25-1 and TRBJ1-2; D unresolved. Looked up from germline, CDR1 is MGHDK and CDR2 is SYGVNS. The V and J ends lost 3 bases and 4 bases respectively, with 12 bases between them. This CDR3 is 14 amino acids long.